The source of this T cell receptor (beta chain) is a study of molecular identifiers for immune sequencing clone quantification. Whole-study context: Replicate runs used RNA from roughly 18,000 or 92,000 naive CD8 cells, which was split five ways into aliquots, and four of those aliquots were then sequenced.

TCRdb independently ran MiXCR on the PCR reads; one entry per CDR3 protein. The table includes about 10,000 distinct CDR3 sequences, 18% detected once. In this sample, this clonotype turned up many times. The authors sorted naive CD8 T cells as CD8+CD4-CCR7+CD45RA+. The material sequenced was naive CD8+ T cells from blood, with Jurkat cell RNA spiked in. Subset defined: FACS-sorted CD8+CD4-CCR7+CD45RA+ naive T cells. This clonotype was sampled from a human donor in good health. Some libraries in this study had Jurkat cell RNA spiked in.

The CDR3 region has the DNA TGTGCCAGCAGTTTATGGACAGGGCAGAATCAGCCCCAGCATTTT. Its translation is CASSLWTGQNQPQHF. The chain employs TRBV12-3 or TRBV12-4 and TRBJ1-5; 8 bases agree with TRBD1. J gave up 4 bases and V 2 bases, and 4 bases lay outside the gene matches. This CDR3 is built from 15 residues.